The 21 T cell receptor beta chains below were found in one sample sequenced in a study of blood T cell repertoires in COVID-19. Libraries were prepared by immunoSEQ multiplex PCR; TCRdb keeps only in-frame clonotypes and omits some of them. There are some 87,000 clones in the sample; roughly four fifths occur only once, and about 20% lies in the top ten. Material for sequencing was peripheral blood. Every receptor here comes from a woman of 80 years or more with active or convalescent COVID-19.

This clone was recorded a few times. This chain links TRBV7-9 with TRBJ2-5; D is perhaps TRBD1 (6 bases). The CDR3 extends over 15 amino acids. V dropped 4 bases and J dropped 4 bases, with 16 bases sitting between them. Germline lookup yields CDR1 SEHNR and CDR2 FQNEAQ (reference sequence). The CDR3 DNA is TGTGCCAGCAGCTGGGGACACCCCCAGGGAGAGACCCAGTACTTC. This gives the protein CASSWGHPQGETQYF.

V and J are TRBV6-1 and TRBJ1-2; 9 positions match TRBD1. This CDR3 region has 16 residues. The germline gives CDR1 MNHNS, CDR2 SASEGT. J lost 1 base, V lost 4 bases, and 7 bases had no gene match. Here the CDR3 reads CASSVSTGGRNYGYTF. CDR3 bases: TGTGCCAGCAGTGTGTCTACAGGGGGCCGTAACTATGGCTACACCTTC.

The chain couples TRBV6-5 to TRBJ1-6; tentatively, D is TRBD1 (6 bases). CDR3 length: 15 amino acids. CDR1 is MNHEY and CDR2 is SVGAGI in the germline V gene. Trimming cost V 7 bases and J 10 bases, with 20 bases left between them. CDR3: CASNPAGVAESPLHF. In nucleotides, the CDR3 is TGTGCCAGCAATCCCGCAGGGGTCGCAGAATCACCCCTCCACTTT.

The chain combines TRBV10-3 with TRBJ2-1; 8 bases align to TRBD2. The CDR3 covers 17 residues. The germline gives CDR1 ENHRY, CDR2 SYGVKD. Losses at the gene ends were 4 bases for V and 0 bases for J; bases not matched to a gene: 8. The CDR3 bases are TGTGCCATCAGTGGCGATAGCGGGGAAAACTCCTACAATGAGCAGTTCTTC. This encodes CAISGDSGENSYNEQFF.

This chain uses TRBV10-3 with TRBJ2-2, with D unclear. CDR3 length equals 15 residues. V shed 4 bases and J shed 3 bases, with 12 bases lying between them. Per the germline V gene, CDR1 is ENHRY and CDR2 is SYGVKD. CDR3 bases: TGTGCCATCAGTGGCCCCCCAGTTGACACCGGGGAGCTGTTTTTT. Its protein is CAISGPPVDTGELFF.

The chain links TRBV7-2 to TRBJ2-1; 8 bases are a match to TRBD2. The CDR3 consists of 16 residues. CDR1 SGHTA and CDR2 FQGNSA come from the germline V gene. The V segment lost 1 base and the J segment 10 bases; nucleotides outside the gene matches: 12. CDR3 region: CASSLGGRGALSEQFF. The CDR3 DNA sequence: TGTGCCAGCAGCTTAGGTGGGCGGGGGGCCCTCTCGGAGCAGTTCTTC.

CDR3 sequence: CASSYSKGGNEQFF. DNA of the CDR3: TGTGCCAGCAGTTACTCGAAAGGGGGCAATGAGCAGTTCTTC. The V call is TRBV6-5, the J call TRBJ2-1, with D possibly TRBD1 on 6 matching bases. Trimming stripped 0 bases from V and 6 bases from J, with 9 bases between. The length of the CDR3 is 14 residues. Germline V gene data show CDR1 as MNHEY and CDR2 as SVGAGI.

V gene TRBV2 combines with J gene TRBJ1-4, with D perhaps TRBD1 (5 bases). V lost 2 bases and J 3 bases, leaving 10 bases between the germline ends. The CDR3 loop spans 15 amino acids. Per the germline V gene, CDR1 is SNHLY and CDR2 is FYNNEI. The DNA of the CDR3 is TGTGCCAGCAGTGAATTCGGGGGATCTAATGAAAAACTGTTTTTT. Translated: CASSEFGGSNEKLFF. Filled out from reference TRBV2 and TRBJ1-4, the complete variable domain reads EPEVTQTPSHQVTQMGQEVILRCVPISNHLYFYWYRQILGQKVEFLVSFYNNEISEKSEIFDDQFSVERPDGSNFTLKIRSTKLEDSAMYFCASSEFGGSNEKLFFGSGTQLSVL.

This chain connects TRBV19 to TRBJ2-5; TRBD1 agrees at 9 bases. V was clipped by 1 base and J by 4 bases; unmatched bases: 10. The length of the CDR3 is 17 residues. Per germline, CDR1 LNHDA and CDR2 SQIVND (reference sequence). The CDR3 loop reads CASSIATGTGFRETQYF. In DNA form, the CDR3 reads TGTGCCAGTAGTATAGCCACCGGGACAGGGTTCCGAGAGACCCAGTACTTC.

This chain joins TRBV18 and TRBJ1-1; D not resolved. Germline values: CDR1 KGHSH, CDR2 LQKENI. The germline V and J ends were trimmed by 2 bases and 7 bases, with 11 bases remaining between them. This CDR3 is 13 amino acids long. The CDR3 sequence is CASSPARGSEAFF. Here the CDR3 DNA reads TGTGCCAGCTCACCAGCCCGAGGTAGTGAAGCTTTCTTT.

Details on this clone: A junction end diverges from the germline sequence, so it may reflect a read error. The chain joins TRBV7-7 to TRBJ1-6; D might be TRBD1 (6 bases). CDR3 length: 14 residues. Germline V gives CDR1 SSHAT, CDR2 FNYEAQ (reference sequence). The CDR3, as DNA: TGTGCTAGCAGCCTGGACAGATATAATTCACCCCTCCACTTT. This gives the protein CASSLDRYNSPLHF.

This chain links TRBV5-5 with TRBJ2-7; D is unresolved. Germline V gene data show CDR1 as SGHKS and CDR2 as YYEKEE (reference sequence). The CDR3 totals 13 residues. Trimming left V 3 bases short and J 6 bases short, with 13 bases between. The CDR3 loop is CASSSRFIGEQYF. The CDR3 bases are TGTGCCAGCAGCTCGAGGTTTATCGGCGAGCAGTACTTC.

This clone was seen a handful of times. The V gene is TRBV12-3 or TRBV12-4, the J gene TRBJ2-3; D perhaps matches TRBD2 (5 bases). The CDR3 is made up of 13 amino acids. V shed 6 bases and J shed 5 bases, with 12 bases lying between them. The chain's CDR3 is CASSSTRGDTQYF. DNA of the CDR3: TGTGCCAGCAGCTCAACTAGAGGAGATACGCAGTATTTT.

V and J are TRBV3-1 (or the pseudogene TRBV3-2) and TRBJ2-5; 10 nucleotides agree with TRBD2. V shed 0 bases and J 2 bases; nucleotides not matched to a gene: 6. The CDR3 has 17 residues. Germline values: CDR1 LGHDT, CDR2 YNNKEL (reference sequence). CDR3 DNA: TGTGCCAGCAGCCAAGACCCTAGCGGGGGTTCACAAGAGACCCAGTACTTC. Protein product: CASSQDPSGGSQETQYF.

V and J are TRBV7-8 and TRBJ2-5; 7 nucleotides line up with TRBD2. The length of the CDR3 is 16 residues. Germline V lookup: CDR1 SGHVS, CDR2 FQNEAQ. The ends lost 2 bases at V and 5 bases at J; junction bases unmatched: 11. The CDR3 region has the DNA TGTGCCAGCAGCTTAAGGCTAGCGGCGGGTGGGGAGACCCAGTACTTC. The encoded protein is CASSLRLAAGGETQYF. The entire variable domain, with the rest obtained from reference TRBV7-8 and TRBJ2-5, is as follows: GAGVSQSPRYKVAKRGQDVALRCDPISGHVSLFWYQQALGQGPEFLTYFQNEAQLDKSGLPSDRFFAERPEGSVSTLKIQRTQQEDSAVYLCASSLRLAAGGETQYFGPGTRLLVL.

The chain combines TRBV6-5 with TRBJ2-5; tentative D call: TRBD1 (5 bases). V was clipped by 0 bases and J by 5 bases, with 16 bases between them. CDR1 is MNHEY, CDR2 SVGAGI, per germline. The CDR3 is made up of 16 amino acids. In DNA, the CDR3 is TGTGCCAGCAGTTACTCGATGGCAGGGTTCCGGGAGACCCAGTACTTC. It codes for CASSYSMAGFRETQYF.

This chain links TRBV20-1 with TRBJ2-1, with a tentative D call TRBD1 (6 bases). The CDR3 is made up of 13 amino acids. The V end was cut by 3 bases, the J end by 3 bases, with 9 bases between. Germline V gene lookup returns CDR1 DFQATT and CDR2 SNEGSKA (reference sequence). The CDR3 DNA follows: TGCAGTGCTAGTCTCAGGGGCTACAATGAGCAGTTCTTC. This gives the protein CSASLRGYNEQFF.

The chain combines TRBV10-2 with TRBJ1-1; no reliable D call. V gave up 10 bases and J gave up 2 bases, with 5 bases separating them. In germline, CDR1 is WSHSY, CDR2 SAAADI. The CDR3 extends over 10 amino acids. The CDR3 nucleotides read TGCGCCACCTTTAACACTGAAGCTTTCTTT. Translating gives CATFNTEAFF.

The chain is built from TRBV4-1 and TRBJ1-6; 9 bases are a match to TRBD1. The V and J ends lost 3 bases and 11 bases, in that order; junction bases with no gene match: 11. The CDR3 covers 16 residues. Germline V gene data show CDR1 as MGHRA and CDR2 as YSYEKL. The CDR3: CASSHPVMGQGTPLHF. The CDR3, as DNA: TGCGCCAGCAGCCACCCCGTTATGGGACAGGGTACACCCCTCCACTTT.

The chain combines TRBV7-8 with TRBJ1-1; D unclear. V gave up 5 bases and J gave up 1 base, with 8 bases separating them. CDR1 and CDR2 (germline): SGHVS, FQNEAQ. The CDR3 is 13 amino acids. The CDR3 DNA reads as TGTGCCAGCAGCCCCCGAGGGAACACTGAAGCTTTCTTT. This translates into CASSPRGNTEAFF.

This clone was detected only a few times. The chain links TRBV4-1 to TRBJ2-2, with 10 bases matching TRBD2. Germline V gene sequence: CDR1 MGHRA, CDR2 YSYEKL. V lost 3 bases, J lost 0 bases, and 13 bases stayed unmatched. This CDR3 has 20 residues. In nucleotides, the CDR3 is TGCGCCAGCAGCCACGAGCGGGACGTAGCGGGGGGCTCGAACACCGGGGAGCTGTTTTTT. Its translation: CASSHERDVAGGSNTGELFF.